One sample yielded the 8 T cell receptor beta chains listed below, sequenced in a study of cytomegalovirus exposure and HLA in healthy donors. 13 Jbeta primers and 60 Vbeta primers were used for the PCR. The table came from immunoSEQ multiplex PCR; TCRdb's copy has only in-frame clones and leaves some out. The sample holds some 170,000 clones, roughly 81% seen once. Sequenced sample: PBMCs. The receptor set was obtained from a woman aged 18-29 years in good health and CMV-seropositive.

This clone has more than one count but fewer than ten. V gene TRBV7-2 combines with J gene TRBJ2-4; 10 nucleotides align to TRBD2. With 3 bases clipped from V and 6 bases from J, the junction kept 2 bases outside the gene matches. Germline-derived CDR1 and CDR2 are SGHTA and FQGNSA. The CDR3 loop spans 14 amino acids. The CDR3: CASSFGLAANIQYF. The CDR3 coding sequence is TGTGCCAGCAGCTTCGGACTAGCGGCAAACATTCAGTACTTC.

The CDR3 sequence: CASSEYSGAGYTF. The CDR3 DNA follows: TGTGCCAGCAGTGAATACTCAGGGGCTGGCTACACCTTC. The chain carries TRBV6-1 and TRBJ1-2; weak D call: TRBD1 (6 bases). This CDR3 region has 13 residues. V lost 2 bases and J 7 bases, leaving 11 bases between the germline ends. The germline gives CDR1 MNHNS, CDR2 SASEGT.

Notes on this clone: Other DNA sequences in the same sample also yield this CDR3. CDR3 region: CASSSGQVNYGYTF. The CDR3 nucleotides are TGTGCCAGCAGCTCGGGACAGGTGAACTATGGCTACACCTTC. The genes are TRBV5-4 and TRBJ1-2, with TRBD1 matching 8 bases. Losses at the gene ends were 3 bases for V and 2 bases for J; bases not matched to a gene: 3. Germline lookup yields CDR1 SGHNT and CDR2 YYREEE (reference sequence). The CDR3 length is 14 residues.

The chain uses TRBV28 and TRBJ1-1; 7 nucleotides match TRBD1. The CDR3 runs 15 residues. V shed 5 bases and J 2 bases; nucleotides not matched to a gene: 8. The germline V gene encodes CDR1 MDHEN and CDR2 SYDVKM. CDR3 bases: TGTGCCAGCAGTCTTACCGGGACAGCTAACACTGAAGCTTTCTTT. The encoded protein is CASSLTGTANTEAFF.

This chain uses TRBV6-5 with TRBJ2-7; D is ambiguous. V lost 8 bases and J lost 0, with 17 bases in between. Per the germline V gene, CDR1 is MNHEY and CDR2 is SVGAGI. The CDR3 is 15 amino acids. The CDR3 here is CASGRLRLGSYEQYF. The CDR3 DNA follows: TGTGCCAGCGGCAGACTCCGCCTGGGCTCCTACGAGCAGTACTTC.

V is TRBV6-1 and J is TRBJ2-7; 8 bases align to TRBD2. The J segment lost 3 bases and the V segment lost 3 bases, leaving 7 bases of the junction unmatched. Germline assignment: CDR1 MNHNS and CDR2 SASEGT. The CDR3 covers 15 residues. CDR3 nucleotide sequence: TGTGCCAGCAGTGAGCGGGGGGCCATGAACTACGAGCAGTACTTC. It encodes CASSERGAMNYEQYF.

This clone has just a few counts. At the DNA level, this CDR3 is encoded by other sequences in the same sample as well. This chain uses TRBV11-2 with TRBJ2-7; TRBD1 matches at 9 bases. This CDR3 has 15 residues. Germline V gene data show CDR1 as SGHAT and CDR2 as FQNNGV. V shed 1 base, J shed 3 bases, and the junction held 4 bases outside the gene matches. CDR3 amino acids: CASSLGTGVDYEQYF. CDR3 nucleotides: TGTGCCAGCAGCTTAGGGACAGGGGTAGACTACGAGCAGTACTTC.

The chain recombines TRBV7-8 with TRBJ1-5; possible D gene TRBD1, 5 bases. The CDR3 covers 15 residues. The germline CDR1 and CDR2 sequences are SGHVS and FQNEAQ. Trimming took 7 bases from V and 0 from J, leaving 13 bases between them. CDR3 region: CASKEGLYSNQPQHF. CDR3 coding DNA: TGTGCCAGCAAGGAGGGACTGTATAGCAATCAGCCCCAGCATTTT.